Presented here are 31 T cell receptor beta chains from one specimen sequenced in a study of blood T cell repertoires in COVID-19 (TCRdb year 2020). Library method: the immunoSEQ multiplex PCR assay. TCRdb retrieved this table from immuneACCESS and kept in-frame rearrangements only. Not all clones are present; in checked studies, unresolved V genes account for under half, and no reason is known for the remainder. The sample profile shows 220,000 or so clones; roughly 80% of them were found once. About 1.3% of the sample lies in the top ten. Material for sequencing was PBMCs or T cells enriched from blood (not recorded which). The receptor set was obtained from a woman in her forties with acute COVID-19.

The CDR3, as DNA: TGTGCCAGCTCACCATCGTCCGGGACAGGGAACGAGCAGTACTTC. Its protein product is CASSPSSGTGNEQYF. The chain recombines TRBV18 with TRBJ2-7, with 9 positions matching TRBD1. Germline V CDR1 and CDR2: KGHSH, LQKENI. V lost 2 bases, J lost 5 bases, and 7 bases stayed unmatched. The CDR3 sequence is 15 residues long.

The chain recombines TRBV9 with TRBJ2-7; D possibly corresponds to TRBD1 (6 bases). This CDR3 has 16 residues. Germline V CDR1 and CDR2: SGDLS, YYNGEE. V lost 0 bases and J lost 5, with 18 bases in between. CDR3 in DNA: TGTGCCAGCAGCGTAGAGGGGGACCCACGGCCCCACGAGCAGTACTTC. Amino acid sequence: CASSVEGDPRPHEQYF. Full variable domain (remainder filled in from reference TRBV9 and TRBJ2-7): DSGVTQTPKHLITATGQRVTLRCSPRSGDLSVYWYQQSLDQGLQFLIQYYNGEERAKGNILERFSAQQFPDLHSELNLSSLELGDSALYFCASSVEGDPRPHEQYFGPGTRLTVT.

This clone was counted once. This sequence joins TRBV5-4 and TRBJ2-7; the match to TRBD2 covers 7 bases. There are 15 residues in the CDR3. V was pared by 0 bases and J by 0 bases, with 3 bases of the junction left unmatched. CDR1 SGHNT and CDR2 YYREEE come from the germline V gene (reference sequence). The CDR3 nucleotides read TGTGCCAGCAGCTTGGGCGGGGGAGGCTCCTACGAGCAGTACTTC. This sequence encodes CASSLGGGGSYEQYF. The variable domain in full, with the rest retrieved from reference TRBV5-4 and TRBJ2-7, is ETGVTQSPTHLIKTRGQQVTLRCSSQSGHNTVSWYQQALGQGPQFIFQYYREEENGRGNFPPRFSGLQFPNYSSELNVNALELDDSALYLCASSLGGGGSYEQYFGPGTRLTVT.

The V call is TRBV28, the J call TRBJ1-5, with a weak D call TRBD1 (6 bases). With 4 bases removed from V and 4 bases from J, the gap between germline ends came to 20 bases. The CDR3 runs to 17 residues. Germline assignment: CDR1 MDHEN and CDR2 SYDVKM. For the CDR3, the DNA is TGTGCCAGCAGTTCCATCACCCCACAGGGTGGGAATCAGCCCCAGCATTTT. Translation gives CASSSITPQGGNQPQHF.

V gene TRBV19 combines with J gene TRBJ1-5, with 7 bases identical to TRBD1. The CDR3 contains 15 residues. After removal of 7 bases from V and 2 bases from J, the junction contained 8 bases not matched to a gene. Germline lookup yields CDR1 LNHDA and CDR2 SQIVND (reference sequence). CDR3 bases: TGTGCCAGTACTCGAGAGGGGGCAGGCAATCAGCCCCAGCATTTT. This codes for CASTREGAGNQPQHF.

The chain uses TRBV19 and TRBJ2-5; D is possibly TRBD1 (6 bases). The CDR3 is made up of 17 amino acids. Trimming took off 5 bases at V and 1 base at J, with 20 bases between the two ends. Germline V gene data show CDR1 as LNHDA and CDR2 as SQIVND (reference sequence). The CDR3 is CASSSRTTGNPQETQYF. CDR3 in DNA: TGTGCCAGTAGTTCTCGTACTACAGGGAACCCCCAAGAGACCCAGTACTTC. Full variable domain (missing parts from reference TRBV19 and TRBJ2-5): DGGITQSPKYLFRKEGQNVTLSCEQNLNHDAMYWYRQDPGQGLRLIYYSQIVNDFQKGDIAEGYSVSREKKESFPLTVTSAQKNPTAFYLCASSSRTTGNPQETQYFGPGTRLLVL.

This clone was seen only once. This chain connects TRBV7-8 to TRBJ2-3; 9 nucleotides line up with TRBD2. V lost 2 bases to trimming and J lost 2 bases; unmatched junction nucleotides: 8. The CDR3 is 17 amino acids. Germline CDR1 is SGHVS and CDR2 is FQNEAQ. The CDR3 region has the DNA TGTGCCAGCAGCTTATCCCCTAGCGGGGAACTCACAGATACGCAGTATTTT. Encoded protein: CASSLSPSGELTDTQYF. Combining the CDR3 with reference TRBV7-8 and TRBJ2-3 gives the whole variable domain GAGVSQSPRYKVAKRGQDVALRCDPISGHVSLFWYQQALGQGPEFLTYFQNEAQLDKSGLPSDRFFAERPEGSVSTLKIQRTQQEDSAVYLCASSLSPSGELTDTQYFGPGTRLTVL.

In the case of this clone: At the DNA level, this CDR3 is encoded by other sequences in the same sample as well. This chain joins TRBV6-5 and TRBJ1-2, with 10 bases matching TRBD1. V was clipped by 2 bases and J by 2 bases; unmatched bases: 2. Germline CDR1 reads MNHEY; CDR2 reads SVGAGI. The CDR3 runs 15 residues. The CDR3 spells CASSYGGQGNYGYTF. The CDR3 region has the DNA TGTGCCAGCAGTTACGGGGGACAGGGGAACTATGGCTACACCTTC.

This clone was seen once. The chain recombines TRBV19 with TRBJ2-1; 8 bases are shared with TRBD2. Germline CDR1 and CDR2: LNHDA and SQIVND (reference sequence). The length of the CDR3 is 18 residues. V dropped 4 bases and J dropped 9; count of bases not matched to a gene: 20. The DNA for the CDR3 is TGTGCCAGTAGTAAGGTGAATCGCGGGAGGTTCGGCTTGGGTGAGCAGTTCTTC. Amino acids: CASSKVNRGRFGLGEQFF.

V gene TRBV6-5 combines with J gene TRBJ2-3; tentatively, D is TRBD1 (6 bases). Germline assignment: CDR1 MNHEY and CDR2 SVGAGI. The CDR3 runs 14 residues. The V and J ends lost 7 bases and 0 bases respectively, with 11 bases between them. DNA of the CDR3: TGTGCCAGCATTCGCGACAGGAGCACAGATACGCAGTATTTT. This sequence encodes CASIRDRSTDTQYF.

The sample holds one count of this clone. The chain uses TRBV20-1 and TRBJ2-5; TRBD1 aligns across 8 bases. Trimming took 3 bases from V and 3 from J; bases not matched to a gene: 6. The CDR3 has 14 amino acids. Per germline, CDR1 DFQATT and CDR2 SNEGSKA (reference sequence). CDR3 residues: CSASPAGGKETQYF. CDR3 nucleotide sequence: TGCAGTGCTAGTCCGGCAGGGGGCAAAGAGACCCAGTACTTC.

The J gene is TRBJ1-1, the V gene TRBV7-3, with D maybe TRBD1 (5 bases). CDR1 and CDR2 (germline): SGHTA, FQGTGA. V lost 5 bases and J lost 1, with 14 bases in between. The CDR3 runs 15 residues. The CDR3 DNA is TGTGCCAGCAGCCCCCAGGGTCGTACGAACACTGAAGCTTTCTTT. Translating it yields CASSPQGRTNTEAFF. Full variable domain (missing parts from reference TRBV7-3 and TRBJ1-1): GAGVSQTPSNKVTEKGKYVELRCDPISGHTALYWYRQSLGQGPEFLIYFQGTGAADDSGLPNDRFFAVRPEGSVSTLKIQRTERGDSAVYLCASSPQGRTNTEAFFGQGTRLTVV.

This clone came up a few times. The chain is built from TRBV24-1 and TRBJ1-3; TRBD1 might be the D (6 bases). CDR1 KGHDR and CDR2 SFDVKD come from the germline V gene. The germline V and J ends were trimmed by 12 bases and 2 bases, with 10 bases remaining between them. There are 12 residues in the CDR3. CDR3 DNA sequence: TGTGCCTCACAGGGTCCTGGAAACACCATATATTTT. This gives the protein CASQGPGNTIYF.

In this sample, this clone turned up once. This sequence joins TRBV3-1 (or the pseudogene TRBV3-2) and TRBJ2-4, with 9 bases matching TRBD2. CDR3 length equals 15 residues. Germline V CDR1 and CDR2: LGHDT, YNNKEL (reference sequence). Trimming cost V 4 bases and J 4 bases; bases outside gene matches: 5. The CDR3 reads CASSLVSGSKNIQYF. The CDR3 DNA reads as TGTGCCAGCAGCCTTGTTAGCGGGAGTAAAAACATTCAGTACTTC.

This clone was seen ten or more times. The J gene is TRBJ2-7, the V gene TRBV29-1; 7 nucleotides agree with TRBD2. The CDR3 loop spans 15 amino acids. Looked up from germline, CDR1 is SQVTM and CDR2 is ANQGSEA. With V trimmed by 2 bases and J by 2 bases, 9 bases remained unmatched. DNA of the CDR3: TGCAGCGTTGAACTGAGCGGGGTTACCACCTACGAGCAGTACTTC. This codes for CSVELSGVTTYEQYF.

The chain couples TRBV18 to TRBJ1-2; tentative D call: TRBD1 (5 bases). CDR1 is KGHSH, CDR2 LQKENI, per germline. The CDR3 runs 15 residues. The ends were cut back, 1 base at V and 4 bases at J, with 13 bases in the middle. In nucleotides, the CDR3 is TGTGCCAGCTCACCACAGTCCTTGGGGGGCTATGGCTACACCTTC. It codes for CASSPQSLGGYGYTF.

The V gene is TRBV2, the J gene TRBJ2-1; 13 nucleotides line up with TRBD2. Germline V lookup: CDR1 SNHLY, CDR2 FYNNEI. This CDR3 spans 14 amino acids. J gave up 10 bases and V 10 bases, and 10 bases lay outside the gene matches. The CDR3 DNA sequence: TGTGCCACCGTCAGGACTAGCGGGAGATCAGAGCAGTTCTTC. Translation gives CATVRTSGRSEQFF.

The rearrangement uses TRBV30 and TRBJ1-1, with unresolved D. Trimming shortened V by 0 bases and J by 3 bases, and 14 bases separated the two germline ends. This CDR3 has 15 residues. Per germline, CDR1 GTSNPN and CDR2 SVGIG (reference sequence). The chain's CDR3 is CAWSVLRGGDTEAFF. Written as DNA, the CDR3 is TGTGCCTGGAGTGTCTTGCGGGGAGGAGACACTGAAGCTTTCTTT. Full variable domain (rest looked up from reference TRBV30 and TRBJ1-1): SQTIHQWPATLVQPVGSPLSLECTVEGTSNPNLYWYRQAAGRGLQLLFYSVGIGQISSEVPQNLSASRPQDRQFILSSKKLLLSDSGFYLCAWSVLRGGDTEAFFGQGTRLTVV.

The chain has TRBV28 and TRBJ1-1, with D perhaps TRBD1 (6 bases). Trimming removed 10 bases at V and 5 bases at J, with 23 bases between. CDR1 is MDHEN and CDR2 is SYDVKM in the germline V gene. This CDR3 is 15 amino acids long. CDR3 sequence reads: CATQTGHSATTEAFF. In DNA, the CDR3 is TGTGCCACCCAGACGGGACATTCGGCTACAACTGAAGCTTTCTTT.

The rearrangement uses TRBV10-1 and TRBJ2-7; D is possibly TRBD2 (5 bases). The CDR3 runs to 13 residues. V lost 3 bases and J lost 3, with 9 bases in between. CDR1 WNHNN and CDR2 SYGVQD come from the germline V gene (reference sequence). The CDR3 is CASSESAGYEQYF. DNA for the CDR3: TGCGCCAGCAGTGAATCTGCGGGCTACGAGCAGTACTTC.

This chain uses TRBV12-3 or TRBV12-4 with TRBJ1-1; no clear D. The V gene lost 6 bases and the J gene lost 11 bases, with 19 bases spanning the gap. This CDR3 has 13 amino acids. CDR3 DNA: TGTGCCAGCAGCCTAAGCGCCCAACCAGTGGCTTTCTTT. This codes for CASSLSAQPVAFF.

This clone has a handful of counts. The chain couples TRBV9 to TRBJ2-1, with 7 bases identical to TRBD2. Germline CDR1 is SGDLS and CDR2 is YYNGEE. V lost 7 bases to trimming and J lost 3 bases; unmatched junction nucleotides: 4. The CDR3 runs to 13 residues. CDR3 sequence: CASSRTSYNEQFF. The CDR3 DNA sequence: TGTGCCAGCTCCCGGACTAGCTACAATGAGCAGTTCTTC.

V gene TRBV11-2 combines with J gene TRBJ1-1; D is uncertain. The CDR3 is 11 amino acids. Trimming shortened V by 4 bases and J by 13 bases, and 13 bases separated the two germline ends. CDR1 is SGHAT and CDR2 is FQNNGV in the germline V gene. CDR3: CASSSLGASFF. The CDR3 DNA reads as TGTGCCAGCAGCTCCCTAGGCGCCAGTTTCTTT.

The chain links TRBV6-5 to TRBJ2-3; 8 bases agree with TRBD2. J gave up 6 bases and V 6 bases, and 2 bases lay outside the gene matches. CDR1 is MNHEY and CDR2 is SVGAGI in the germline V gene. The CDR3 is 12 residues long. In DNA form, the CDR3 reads TGTGCCAGCAGCCGGACTAGCGATACGCAGTATTTT. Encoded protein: CASSRTSDTQYF.

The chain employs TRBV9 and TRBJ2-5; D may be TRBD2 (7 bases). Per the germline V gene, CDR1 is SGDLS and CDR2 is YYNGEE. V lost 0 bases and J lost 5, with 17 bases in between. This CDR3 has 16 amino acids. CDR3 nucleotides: TGTGCCAGCAGCGTAGGAGGGCGGGGGCCCCGGGAGACCCAGTACTTC. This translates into CASSVGGRGPRETQYF.

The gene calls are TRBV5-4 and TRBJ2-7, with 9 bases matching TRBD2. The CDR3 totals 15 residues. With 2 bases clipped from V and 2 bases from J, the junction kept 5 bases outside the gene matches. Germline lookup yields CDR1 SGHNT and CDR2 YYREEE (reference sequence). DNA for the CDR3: TGTGCCAGCAGCTTCTCACTAGCGGGTCCCTACGAGCAGTACTTC. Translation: CASSFSLAGPYEQYF.

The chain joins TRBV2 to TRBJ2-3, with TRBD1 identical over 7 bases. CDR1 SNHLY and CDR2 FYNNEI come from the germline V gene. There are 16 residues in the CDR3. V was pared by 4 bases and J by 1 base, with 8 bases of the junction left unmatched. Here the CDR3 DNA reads TGTGCCAGCAGTGGTAGACAGGGATGGGGCACAGATACGCAGTATTTT. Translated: CASSGRQGWGTDTQYF.

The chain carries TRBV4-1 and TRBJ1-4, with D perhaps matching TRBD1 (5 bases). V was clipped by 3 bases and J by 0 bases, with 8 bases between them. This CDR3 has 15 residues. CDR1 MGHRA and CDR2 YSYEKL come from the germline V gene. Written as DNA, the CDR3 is TGCGCCAGCAGCCAGCGACAGACAACTAATGAAAAACTGTTTTTT. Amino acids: CASSQRQTTNEKLFF.

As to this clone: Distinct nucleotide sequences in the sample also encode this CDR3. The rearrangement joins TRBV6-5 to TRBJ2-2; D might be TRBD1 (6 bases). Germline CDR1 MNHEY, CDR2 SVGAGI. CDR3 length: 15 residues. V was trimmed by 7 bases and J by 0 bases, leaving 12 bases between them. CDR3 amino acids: CASTPGQPNTGELFF. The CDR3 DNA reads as TGTGCCAGCACTCCGGGACAACCGAACACCGGGGAGCTGTTTTTT.

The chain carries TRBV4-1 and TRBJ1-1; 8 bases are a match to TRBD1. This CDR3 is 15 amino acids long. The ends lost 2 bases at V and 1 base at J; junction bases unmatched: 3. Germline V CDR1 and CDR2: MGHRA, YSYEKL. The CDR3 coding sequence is TGCGCCAGCAGCCAACCCGGGACAGGGAACACTGAAGCTTTCTTT. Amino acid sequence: CASSQPGTGNTEAFF.

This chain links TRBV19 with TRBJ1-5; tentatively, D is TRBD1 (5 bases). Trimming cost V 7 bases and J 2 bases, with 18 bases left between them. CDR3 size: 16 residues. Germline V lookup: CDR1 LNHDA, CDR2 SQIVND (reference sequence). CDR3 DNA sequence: TGTGCCAGTACCCGCCTCCAGGGAGGGCGCAATCAGCCCCAGCATTTT. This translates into CASTRLQGGRNQPQHF.